The rows below give T cell receptor beta chains drawn from one sample of a study of blood T cells in healthy people across ages. One entry per CDR3 protein results from TCRdb running MiXCR on the 5' RACE reads. The data contain hundreds of thousands of distinct CDR3 sequences, roughly 53% of them seen just once; the ten biggest clones take up over 30%. Sequencing was done on a sample of blood. The receptor set was obtained from a man between 60 and 70 years old in good health. CDR3s include the opening cysteine and the closing phenylalanine or tryptophan. D genes are given only for firm matches. Clone size is given for some rows only: seen once, a few or many times, or a class if the clone is expanded.

15,TRBV7-2,.,TRBJ1-5,.,TGTGCCAGCAGCTTAGGGGACCATCCGGGGCAGCCCCAGCATTTT,CASSLGDHPGQPQHF
16,TRBV6-6,once,TRBJ1-5,TRBD1,TGTGCCAGCAGTTACTCGAGGCAGGGGGCAGACCAGCCCCAGCATTTT,CASSYSRQGADQPQHF
15,TRBV4-2,.,TRBJ2-1,TRBD2,TGTGCCAGCAGAGCGCTAGCGGGGGGATACAATGAGCAGTTCTTC,CASRALAGGYNEQFF
14,TRBV3-1,many,TRBJ2-7,.,TGTGCCAGCAGCCCGTTGACGGGTTCAGGCGAGCAGTACTTC,CASSPLTGSGEQYF
15,TRBV5-1,once,TRBJ1-5,.,TGCGCCAGCCGATTGGGACCTTATAGCAATCAGCCCCAGCATTTT,CASRLGPYSNQPQHF
15,TRBV6-6,.,TRBJ1-5,.,TGTGCCAGCAGTTACGGCCGGCATAGCAATCCGCCCCAGCATTTT,CASSYGRHSNPPQHF
18,TRBV5-1,.,TRBJ2-1,TRBD2,TGCGCCAGCAGCTTGTTCCCCACCGGACTAGCGGGGGGTCAGGAGCAGTTCTTC,CASSLFPTGLAGGQEQFF
16,TRBV28,.,TRBJ2-4,.,TGTGTCAGCAGTCTAGGGGCCGACGGAGCCAAAAACATTCAGTACTTC,CVSSLGADGAKNIQYF
14,TRBV7-9,.,TRBJ1-6,.,TGTGCCAGCAGCTTAGACACAGATAATTCACCCCTCCACTTT,CASSLDTDNSPLHF
15,TRBV5-1,many,TRBJ2-1,TRBD1,TGCGCCAGCAGCTTGGGGACAGGGGCCTACAATGAGCAGTTCTTC,CASSLGTGAYNEQFF
10,TRBV29-1,many,TRBJ2-1,.,TGCAGCGGGGGTCACAATGAGCAGTTCTTC,CSGGHNEQFF
14,TRBV20-1,.,TRBJ2-7,.,TGCAGTGCTAGAGACGGACAGAACTCCTACGAGCAGTACTTC,CSARDGQNSYEQYF
13,TRBV5-1,.,TRBJ2-7,.,TGCGCCAGCAGCTTGGACTACTCCTACGAGCAGTACTTC,CASSLDYSYEQYF
17,TRBV28,few,TRBJ2-6,.,TGTGCCAGCAGTTTTGGGACCGGGCCTGCAGGGGCCAACGTCCTGACTTTC,CASSFGTGPAGANVLTF
15,TRBV7-2,.,TRBJ2-3,TRBD2,TGTGCCAGCGGCACCAGGACTAGTTTCACAGATACGCAGTACTTT,CASGTRTSFTDTQYF
15,TRBV18,.,TRBJ2-7,.,TGTGCCAGCTCACCACCCGGCTCATCGACCTACGAGCAGTACTTC,CASSPPGSSTYEQYF
13,TRBV5-1,.,TRBJ1-2,.,TGCGCCAGCAGCTTCCTCCCAGCGGCTGGCTACACCTTC,CASSFLPAAGYTF
14,TRBV5-1,.,TRBJ1-4,.,TGCGCCAGCAGTAGACCCAGCCGGAGTGAAAAACTGTTTTTT,CASSRPSRSEKLFF
15,TRBV5-6,.,TRBJ1-5,.,TGTGCCAGCAGCCCCCGTTTCGGGAGCAATCAGCCCCAGCATTTT,CASSPRFGSNQPQHF
12,TRBV12-5,.,TRBJ1-5,.,TGTGCTAGTGCATCGGGCAATCAGCCCCAGCATTTT,CASASGNQPQHF
15,TRBV5-1,few,TRBJ1-5,.,TGCGCCAGCAGATGGGGCCTGGATAGCAATCAGCCCCAGCATTTT,CASRWGLDSNQPQHF
14,TRBV4-1,.,TRBJ1-2,.,TGCGCCAGCAGCCAAGGGATAGGACCCTATGGCTACACCTTC,CASSQGIGPYGYTF
17,TRBV6-1,few,TRBJ2-1,.,TGTGCCAGCAGTCGTAGTGGAGGGGGCGCCTCTTACAATGAGCAGTTCTTC,CASSRSGGGASYNEQFF
12,TRBV20-1,.,TRBJ2-1,.,TGCAGTGCCCTGTTGCGGGCGTCTGAGCAGTTCTTC,CSALLRASEQFF
13,TRBV11-2,.,TRBJ2-7,.,TGTGCCAGCAGCTTAGACAGGGTTAGCGAGCAGTACTTC,CASSLDRVSEQYF
13,TRBV27,.,TRBJ1-2,TRBD1,TGTGCCAGCAGTTTAGGCCAGGGGGCTGGCTACACCTTC,CASSLGQGAGYTF
18,TRBV7-6,.,TRBJ2-2,TRBD1,TGTGCCAGCAGCCACCAGACAAACAGGGGGCCCAACACCGGGGAGCTGTTTTTT,CASSHQTNRGPNTGELFF
14,TRBV5-1,.,TRBJ2-1,.,TGCGCCAGCAGCTCACCCCGGGCCTACAATGAGCAGTTCTTC,CASSSPRAYNEQFF
15,TRBV5-1,.,TRBJ1-5,TRBD1,TGCGCCAGCAGCCCCCTTGGGACAGGTGGACAGCCCCAGCATTTT,CASSPLGTGGQPQHF
15,TRBV6-5,few,TRBJ2-2,TRBD2,TGTGCCAGCAGCGTTAGCGGGGGTAACACCGGGGAGCTGTTTTTT,CASSVSGGNTGELFF
14,TRBV15,.,TRBJ2-7,.,TGTGCCACCAGCACCAATCTAGATTCCTACGAGCAGTACTTC,CATSTNLDSYEQYF
14,TRBV20-1,few,TRBJ2-3,TRBD2,TGCAGTGCTCCCGGGACTAGAGGCGCAGATACGCAGTATTTT,CSAPGTRGADTQYF
13,TRBV20-1,few,TRBJ2-7,TRBD1,TGCAGTGCTGAAGGGGACAGGGGGAGCGAGCAGTACTTC,CSAEGDRGSEQYF